The 10 T cell receptor beta chains reported below all come from one sample, sequenced in a study of T cell repertoires in cytomegalovirus infection. TCRdb reprocessed the reads with MiXCR, giving one entry per CDR3 protein. The data contain hundreds of thousands of distinct CDR3 sequences, approximately 8.9% of them singletons. The specimen sequenced was PBMCs. These receptors came from a human donor in good health (CMV status not recorded). Some clones in this sample may be carry-over from other donors' samples.

This clonotype was recorded at least ten times. V and J are TRBV5-1 and TRBJ1-2; no reliable D call. V lost 3 bases and J lost 4, with 7 bases in between. This CDR3 has 12 amino acids. Germline V gives CDR1 SGHRS, CDR2 YFSETQ. CDR3 residues: CASSSTGYGYTF. In DNA, the CDR3 is TGCGCCAGCAGCTCGACGGGCTATGGCTACACCTTC. Based on the CDR3 plus reference TRBV5-1 and TRBJ1-2, the full variable domain is KAGVTQTPRYLIKTRGQQVTLSCSPISGHRSVSWYQQTPGQGLQFLFEYFSETQRNKGNFPGRFSGRQFSNSRSEMNVSTLELGDSALYLCASSSTGYGYTFGSGTRLTVV.

This clonotype was seen repeatedly, ten times or more. The J gene is TRBJ1-1, the V gene TRBV2, with TRBD1 matching 9 bases. Germline CDR1 reads SNHLY; CDR2 reads FYNNEI. This CDR3 has 14 amino acids. V shed 4 bases and J 1 base; nucleotides not matched to a gene: 1. The CDR3 sequence is CASSATGGNTEAFF. In DNA, the CDR3 is TGTGCCAGCAGTGCGACAGGGGGGAACACTGAAGCTTTCTTT.

This clonotype was found a few times. This chain links TRBV7-2 with TRBJ1-6; unclear D gene. The CDR3 runs 16 residues. From germline, CDR1 is SGHTA and CDR2 FQGNSA. Trimming left V 4 bases short and J 10 bases short, with 20 bases between. CDR3 coding DNA: TGTGCCAGCAGCTCTGACCGGGCTTTGGCCGGGTCACCCCTCCACTTT. Encoded protein: CASSSDRALAGSPLHF.

This clonotype was detected ten times or more. The chain's CDR3 is CASSSGRGSGANVLTF. The CDR3 DNA is TGCGCCAGCAGCTCAGGACGGGGCTCTGGGGCCAACGTCCTGACTTTC. The chain couples TRBV5-1 to TRBJ2-6; D is perhaps TRBD2 (5 bases). The CDR3 loop spans 16 amino acids. Trimming left V 3 bases short and J 0 bases short, with 10 bases between. The germline V gene encodes CDR1 SGHRS and CDR2 YFSETQ.

The sample holds a few counts of this clonotype. Here the CDR3 reads CASSQGGRYNEQFF. CDR3 nucleotide sequence: TGCGCCAGCAGCCAAGGCGGCAGATACAATGAGCAGTTCTTC. The chain has TRBV4-1 and TRBJ2-1; D gene ambiguous. The germline CDR1 and CDR2 sequences are MGHRA and YSYEKL. The germline V and J ends were trimmed by 1 base and 4 bases, with 8 bases remaining between them. This CDR3 has 14 residues.

This clonotype was observed many times. V is TRBV20-1 and J is TRBJ1-3, with no clear D. The ends were cut back, 6 bases at V and 2 bases at J, with 11 bases in the middle. This CDR3 is built from 13 residues. The germline gives CDR1 DFQATT, CDR2 SNEGSKA (reference sequence). The CDR3 reads CSAQTGPGNTIYF. The CDR3 nucleotides read TGCAGTGCCCAAACCGGCCCTGGAAACACCATATATTTT.

This clonotype came up many times. V and J are TRBV6-6 and TRBJ2-3, with D unclear. Germline CDR1 reads MNHNY; CDR2 reads SVGAGI (reference sequence). Trimming took off 8 bases at V and 0 bases at J, with 12 bases between the two ends. The CDR3 has 14 residues. The CDR3 DNA reads as TGTGCCAGCGCAGTGGTTTCTAGCACAGATACGCAGTATTTT. It specifies CASAVVSSTDTQYF.

This clonotype showed up many times. The chain employs TRBV28 and TRBJ2-7; 8 nucleotides line up with TRBD1. The CDR3 contains 15 residues. After removal of 5 bases from V and 6 bases from J, the junction contained 12 bases not matched to a gene. Germline loops: CDR1 MDHEN, CDR2 SYDVKM. The CDR3, as DNA: TGTGCCAGCAGTCTGAGTATAGCAGGGGGCGGCGAGCAGTACGTC. It codes for CASSLSIAGGGEQYV.

This clonotype has at least ten counts. The chain uses TRBV5-1 and TRBJ1-1, with D possibly matching TRBD1 (6 bases). The CDR3 has 14 residues. The germline V and J ends were trimmed by 0 bases and 2 bases, with 8 bases remaining between them. Germline assignment: CDR1 SGHRS and CDR2 YFSETQ. CDR3 nucleotides: TGCGCCAGCAGCTTGGCCAGGGGCAACACTGAAGCTTTCTTT. It translates to CASSLARGNTEAFF. Drawing the rest from reference TRBV5-1 and TRBJ1-1, the complete variable domain is KAGVTQTPRYLIKTRGQQVTLSCSPISGHRSVSWYQQTPGQGLQFLFEYFSETQRNKGNFPGRFSGRQFSNSRSEMNVSTLELGDSALYLCASSLARGNTEAFFGQGTRLTVV.

The V gene is TRBV25-1, the J gene TRBJ2-1; 7 bases line up with TRBD2. Germline CDR1 MGHDK, CDR2 SYGVNS. The V and J ends lost 1 base and 0 bases, in that order; junction bases with no gene match: 3. The CDR3 runs to 16 residues. CDR3 protein: CASSESAGDSYNEQFF. CDR3 DNA sequence: TGTGCCAGCAGTGAATCCGCGGGAGACTCCTACAATGAGCAGTTCTTC. The entire variable domain, with the rest obtained from reference TRBV25-1 and TRBJ2-1, is as follows: EADIYQTPRYLVIGTGKKITLECSQTMGHDKMYWYQQDPGMELHLIHYSYGVNSTEKGDLSSESTVSRIRTEHFPLTLESARPSHTSQYLCASSESAGDSYNEQFFGPGTRLTVL.